Sequencing of this T cell receptor beta chain was carried out in a study of regulatory T cells in long-lasting Graves disease (dated by TCRdb to the early 2020s). Concerning the study at large: Persistent Graves' disease was defined as antithyroid drug treatment for over 5 years with persistently positive TSH receptor autoantibodies. Persistent Graves' disease patients were compared with newly diagnosed Graves' disease patients by peripheral blood TCR sequencing and RNA sequencing. The study was registered as a clinical trial and conducted in China. TCR sequencing covered approximately 13 persistent and 20 newly diagnosed Graves' disease patients, some 35 samples in total. On average, persistent Graves' disease patients in the clinical cohort had been on antithyroid drugs for about 10.3 years.

The germline V gene (reference sequence) gives CDR1 as SGHKS and CDR2 as YYEKEE. Including cysteine and phenylalanine, the CDR3 has 14 amino acids. Only CDR3 DNA is held: 42 bases, read in frame from base 1. Cut back by 0 bases and 4 bases, the V and J ends lie 10 bases apart. The label giving this sample's time point can be read as: persistent/refractory GD, antithyroid drugs over 5 years with positive TRAb. For both TCR sequencing and RNA sequencing, RNA was extracted from PBMCs using TRIzol. Graves' disease was diagnosed according to American Thyroid Association guidelines. Patients were recruited from an endocrinology department in Xi'an, China. Each patient gave approximately 10 milliliters of peripheral blood, collected in an EDTA anticoagulant tube. PBMCs were isolated by Ficoll Paque Plus density gradient separation without further T cell sorting. An Agilent 2100 Bioanalyzer and agarose gel were used to assess RNA quality, and a NanoDrop 2000 was used to measure RNA concentration.

Study-wide conclusions, independent of this receptor: Patients with persistent disease shared more public clonotypes (around 2,500) than newly diagnosed patients did (approximately 1,000). Compared with newly diagnosed patients, patients with persistent Graves' disease had lower TCR Shannon entropy and fewer highly expanded clones, which suggests clonal expansion. Only the TCR beta chain was sequenced and analyzed. Persistent disease showed preferential use of TRBV28, TRBJ1-2 and TRBJ2-5, whereas newly diagnosed disease favored TRBV20-1 and TRBJ2-1. Only peripheral blood was studied, because thyroid tissue, the primary lesion, was inaccessible. As a limitation, the authors acknowledged that the small sample size may reduce accuracy.

The library was prepared using multiplex PCR. Sequencing used an Illumina HiSeq 4000. To build TCR beta libraries, CDR3 regions were amplified by Arm-PCR using iRepertoire HTBI primers. Before sequencing, the PCR products went through gel purification. Per the authors' processing: A total of under 80 TRBV and 14 TRBJ segments were identified across samples and were used for gene usage analysis of CDR3 amino acid clonotypes. COPE and FqMerger were used to merge filtered high-quality paired reads into contigs. BLAST was used to align contigs to IMGT TRBV, TRBD and TRBJ reference genes, and CDR3 was defined according to IMGT. Highly expanded clones were defined as clonotypes with a frequency above 0.1%. Shannon entropy was used to measure repertoire diversity, and the Gini coefficient was used to measure V-J evenness. A clonotype found in more than one individual was treated as public. TCRdb reprocessing: public reads trimmed at Q25 with fastp, clones called with MiXCR, in-frame beta chains kept. Merged by CDR3 protein, the rows form single entries marked with the most common genes and DNA. Here the V and J calls rest on TCRdb's processing, not on the authors' analysis. This sample lists about 470,000 distinct CDR3 sequences; roughly 20% were detected once. Together, the top ten hold over 7.5% of the sample.

Regarding this clonotype: The clone's antigen remains unknown. A much larger clone differs by one base, so this may be a read error.

The V and J segments used are TRBV5-5 and TRBJ2-5; there is no confident call for the D gene. The clonotype was recovered from a female donor with Graves disease. Sequenced material: peripheral blood mononuclear cells (PBMCs), taken when the disease was refractory, from a patient treated with antithyroid drugs. The CDR3 in this case is CASSLAINRETQYF. In nucleotides, the sequence is TGTGCCAGCAGCTTGGCTATAAACCGAGAGACCCAGTACTTC.